This T cell receptor (beta chain) stems from a study of early T cells in non-severe SARS-CoV-2 infection. TCRdb used MiXCR to reprocess the 5' RACE reads, holding one entry per CDR3 protein. The sample shows 35,000 to 45,000 distinct CDR3 sequences, about 6% of them seen only once. The V gene lost 6 bases and the J gene lost 6 bases, with 17 bases spanning the gap. This CDR3 region has 15 residues. Germline CDR1 MNHEY, CDR2 SMNVEV (reference sequence). This clonotype has a count of ten or more. The chain links TRBV27 to TRBJ1-4; no clear D gene. The starting material was whole blood, obtained at baseline. This sequence originates from an adult who was a healthcare worker with PCR-confirmed SARS-CoV-2 infection or an uninfected control (not recorded which). CDR3 sequence reads: CASSTLLGSDEKLFF. The CDR3 bases are TGTGCCAGCAGCACCCTTCTGGGCAGTGATGAAAAACTGTTTTTT.